This TCR beta chain was captured by sequencing in a study of blood T cells in healthy people across ages. The authors ran a second PCR of roughly 6 to 12 cycles using a sample-barcoded 5' primer and a J-beta primer mix. TCRdb used MiXCR to reprocess the 5' RACE reads, holding one entry per CDR3 protein. The sample lists about a million distinct CDR3 sequences; approximately 50% were seen once. General study points: Donors of long life had a larger count of naive CD4+ cells and greater diversity than aged donors. Because donor CMV status was unknown, expanded clonotype changes were possibly confounded. Roughly linear declines in TCR beta diversity per million T cells occurred with age.

There are a few counts of this clonotype. Its matching antigen is unknown. The CDR3 contains 15 residues. Trimming took off 3 bases at V and 3 bases at J, with 15 bases between the two ends. The sample was blood. The TCR was taken from a woman aged 55-70 years in good health. The J gene is TRBJ2-7, the V gene TRBV12-3 or TRBV12-4, with D tentatively TRBD1 (6 bases). CDR3 amino acids: CASSFYQGMGYEQYF. The CDR3 DNA is TGTGCCAGCAGTTTTTATCAGGGGATGGGCTACGAGCAGTACTTC.